This T cell receptor (beta chain) derives from a study of T cell clonotyping in hematopoietic cell transplantation. Samples: about 28 days before transplant, then days 30, 100 and 180 after. Note on this clone: Antigen: not known.

The CDR3 contains 14 residues. Germline CDR1 is LNHNV and CDR2 is YYDKDF (reference sequence). V gave up 0 bases and J gave up 6 bases, with 8 bases separating them. Overall study findings and caveats: Few recipient clonotypes overlapped donors; over 95% were de novo at given depth.

Sequencing used immunoSEQ multiplex PCR; TCRdb keeps in-frame clones, though not all of them. The sample has more than 10,000 clones, about 80% seen once; the top ten hold roughly 6%. The clonotype comes from a female patient aged 40-50 years who had an allogeneic stem cell transplant from a related donor, so T cells may come from the graft donor. Some clones in this sample may be carry-over from other donors' samples. Sequenced material: PBMCs, taken 100 days after allogeneic stem cell transplant. This chain links TRBV15 with TRBJ2-2; D is undetermined. CDR3 DNA: TGTGCCACCAGCAGAGATAACGGAGCCGGGGAGCTGTTTTTT. Translation gives CATSRDNGAGELFF.